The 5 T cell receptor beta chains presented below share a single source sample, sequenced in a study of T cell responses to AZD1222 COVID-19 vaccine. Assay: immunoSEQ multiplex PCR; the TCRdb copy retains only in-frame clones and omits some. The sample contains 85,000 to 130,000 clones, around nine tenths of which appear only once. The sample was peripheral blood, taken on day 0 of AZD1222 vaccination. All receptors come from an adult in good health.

In nucleotides, the CDR3 is TGTGCCAGTAGTCCGGGACAGCTGAATGAAAAACTGTTTTTT. Translated: CASSPGQLNEKLFF. The chain is built from TRBV19 and TRBJ1-4; 7 bases are shared with TRBD1. The CDR3 sequence is 14 residues long. Germline assignment: CDR1 LNHDA and CDR2 SQIVND (reference sequence). Losses at the gene ends were 5 bases for V and 5 bases for J; bases not matched to a gene: 5.

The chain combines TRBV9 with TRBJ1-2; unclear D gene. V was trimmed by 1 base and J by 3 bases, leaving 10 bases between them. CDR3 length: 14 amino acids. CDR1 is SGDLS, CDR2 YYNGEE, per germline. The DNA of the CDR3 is TGTGCCAGCAGCGTATCTCCAGATGACTATGGCTACACCTTC. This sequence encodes CASSVSPDDYGYTF.

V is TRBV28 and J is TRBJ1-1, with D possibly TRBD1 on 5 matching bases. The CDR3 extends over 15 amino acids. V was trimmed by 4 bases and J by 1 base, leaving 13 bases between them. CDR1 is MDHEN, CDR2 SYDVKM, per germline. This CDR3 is CASSSPGRGNTEAFF. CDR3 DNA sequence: TGTGCCAGCAGTTCACCGGGACGTGGGAACACTGAAGCTTTCTTT. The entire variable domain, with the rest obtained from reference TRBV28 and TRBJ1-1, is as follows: DVKVTQSSRYLVKRTGEKVFLECVQDMDHENMFWYRQDPGLGLRLIYFSYDVKMKEKGDIPEGYSVSREKKERFSLILESASTNQTSMYLCASSSPGRGNTEAFFGQGTRLTVV.

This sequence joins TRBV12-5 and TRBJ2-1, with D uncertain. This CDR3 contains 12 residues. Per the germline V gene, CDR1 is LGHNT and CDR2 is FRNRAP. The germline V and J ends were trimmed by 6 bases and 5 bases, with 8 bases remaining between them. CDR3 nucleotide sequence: TGTGCTAGTGGACCTAACCACAATGAGCAGTTCTTC. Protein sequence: CASGPNHNEQFF.

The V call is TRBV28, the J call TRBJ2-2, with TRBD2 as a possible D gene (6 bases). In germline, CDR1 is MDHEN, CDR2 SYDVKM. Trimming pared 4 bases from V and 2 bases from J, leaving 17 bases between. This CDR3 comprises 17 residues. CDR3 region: CASSSGGIAKNTGELFF. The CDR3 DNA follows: TGTGCCAGCAGTTCCGGCGGGATCGCAAAAAACACCGGGGAGCTGTTTTTT.